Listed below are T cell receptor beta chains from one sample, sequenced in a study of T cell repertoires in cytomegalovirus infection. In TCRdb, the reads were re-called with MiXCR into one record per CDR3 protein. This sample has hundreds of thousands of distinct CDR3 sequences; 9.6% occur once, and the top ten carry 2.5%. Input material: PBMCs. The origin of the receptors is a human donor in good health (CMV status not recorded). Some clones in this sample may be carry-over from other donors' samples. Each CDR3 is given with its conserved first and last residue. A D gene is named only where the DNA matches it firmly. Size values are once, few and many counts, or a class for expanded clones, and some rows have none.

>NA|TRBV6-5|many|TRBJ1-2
TGTGCCAGCAGTTACGCGGGACTCTATGGCTACACCTTC
CASSYAGLYGYTF
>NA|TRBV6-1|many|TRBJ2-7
TGTGCCAGCAGTGAACCGGCAGGGAACTACGAGCAGTACTTC
CASSEPAGNYEQYF
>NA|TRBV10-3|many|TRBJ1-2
TGTGCCATGTCCACGGGACGGCAACACTATGGCTACACCTTC
CAMSTGRQHYGYTF
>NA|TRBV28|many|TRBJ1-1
TGTGCCAGCAGTTTATCTCAGGGGTGGGGAGGTGAAGCTTTCTTT
CASSLSQGWGGEAFF
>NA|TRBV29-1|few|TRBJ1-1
TGCAGCGTCGCGGGCCTCATGAACACTGAAGCTTTCTTT
CSVAGLMNTEAFF
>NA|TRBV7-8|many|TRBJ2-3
TGTGCCAGCAGCTTAGGGGGGACCGTCGGGGGTACGCAGTATTTT
CASSLGGTVGGTQYF
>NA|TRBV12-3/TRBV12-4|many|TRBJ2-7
TGTGCCAGCACTTTCGGTCGTGGGGGACTCTACGAGCAGTACTTC
CASTFGRGGLYEQYF
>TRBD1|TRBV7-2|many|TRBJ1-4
TGTGCCAGCAGCCCACAGGGGCTAAGGGAAAAACTGTTTTTT
CASSPQGLREKLFF
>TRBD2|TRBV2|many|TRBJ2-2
TGTGCCAGCAGTGAAAACAGCGGGGGATACACCGGGGAGCTGTTTTTT
CASSENSGGYTGELFF
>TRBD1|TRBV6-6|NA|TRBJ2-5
TGTGCCAGCAGTTACGGGGACAGGGTCCTCCAAGAGACCCAGTACTTC
CASSYGDRVLQETQYF
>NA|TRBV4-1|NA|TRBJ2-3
TGCGCCAGCAGCCAAGAACGGTCTAGCACAGATACGCAGTATTTT
CASSQERSSTDTQYF
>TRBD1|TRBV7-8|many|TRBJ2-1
TGTGCCAGCAGCTTAACACAGGGGGTTTACAATGAGCAGTTCTTC
CASSLTQGVYNEQFF
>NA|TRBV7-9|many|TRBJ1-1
TGTGCCAGCATTGGACGGGTGAACACTGAAGCTTTCTTT
CASIGRVNTEAFF
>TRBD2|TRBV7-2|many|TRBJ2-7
TGTGCCAGCAGCCCGCGACTAGCGGGGGGCCCCTACGAGCAGTACTTC
CASSPRLAGGPYEQYF
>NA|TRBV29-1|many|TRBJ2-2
TGCAGCGGCGCCATAGGAGGGGGAAGGAACACCGGGGAGCTGTTTTTT
CSGAIGGGRNTGELFF
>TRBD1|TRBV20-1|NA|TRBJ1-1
TGCAGTGCGCCCCGGGACAGGGGGCCCCAAGCTTTCTTT
CSAPRDRGPQAFF
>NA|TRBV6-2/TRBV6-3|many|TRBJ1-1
TGTGCCAGCAATCCCCGTCTGAACACTGAAGCTTTCTTT
CASNPRLNTEAFF
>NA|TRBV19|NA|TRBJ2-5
TGTGCCAGTAGTATAGATCTTGGACAGTTGGAGACCCAGTACTTC
CASSIDLGQLETQYF
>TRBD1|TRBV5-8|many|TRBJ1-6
TGTGCCAGCAGCTTAGGGACAGGGCGTTTTGGGGGTCGTTCACCCCTCCACTTT
CASSLGTGRFGGRSPLHF
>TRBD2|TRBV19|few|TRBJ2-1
TGTGCCAGTAGTATACCGGCTAGCGGGCCCTCCTACAATGAGCAGTTCTTC
CASSIPASGPSYNEQFF
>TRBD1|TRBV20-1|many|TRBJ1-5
TGCAGTGCTATCCGGGACAGGGGGATCGAGGGCAATCAGCCCCAGCATTTT
CSAIRDRGIEGNQPQHF
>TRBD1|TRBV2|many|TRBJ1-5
TGTGCCAGCATGGGACAGCCCAATCAGCCCCAGCATTTT
CASMGQPNQPQHF